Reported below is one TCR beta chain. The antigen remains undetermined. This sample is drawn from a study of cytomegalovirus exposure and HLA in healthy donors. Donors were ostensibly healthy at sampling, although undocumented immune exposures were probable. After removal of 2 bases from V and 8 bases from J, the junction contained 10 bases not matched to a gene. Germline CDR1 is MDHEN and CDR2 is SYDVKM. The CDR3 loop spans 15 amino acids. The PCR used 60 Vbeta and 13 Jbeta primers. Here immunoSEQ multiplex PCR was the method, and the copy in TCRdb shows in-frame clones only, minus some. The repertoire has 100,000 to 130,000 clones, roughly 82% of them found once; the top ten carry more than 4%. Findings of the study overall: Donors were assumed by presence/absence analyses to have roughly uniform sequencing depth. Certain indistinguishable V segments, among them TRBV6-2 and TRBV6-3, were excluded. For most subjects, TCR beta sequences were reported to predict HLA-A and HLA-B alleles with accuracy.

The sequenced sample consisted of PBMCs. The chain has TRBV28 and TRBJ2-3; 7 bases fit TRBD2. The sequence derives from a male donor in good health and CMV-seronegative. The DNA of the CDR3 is TGTGCCAGCAGTTTACATCTAGCGGCGCTGGGTACGCAGTATTTT. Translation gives CASSLHLAALGTQYF.